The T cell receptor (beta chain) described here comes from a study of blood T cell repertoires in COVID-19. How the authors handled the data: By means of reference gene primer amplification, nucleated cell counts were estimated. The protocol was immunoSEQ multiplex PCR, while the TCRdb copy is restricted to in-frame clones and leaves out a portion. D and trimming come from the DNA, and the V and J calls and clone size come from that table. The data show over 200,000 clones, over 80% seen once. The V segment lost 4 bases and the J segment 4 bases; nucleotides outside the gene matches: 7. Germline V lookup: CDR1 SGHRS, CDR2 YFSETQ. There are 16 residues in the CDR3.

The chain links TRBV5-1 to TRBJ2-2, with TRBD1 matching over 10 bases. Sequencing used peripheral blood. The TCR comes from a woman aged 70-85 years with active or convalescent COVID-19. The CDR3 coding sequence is TGCGCCAGCAGCCAAGGGACAGGGGTGAGCACCGGGGAGCTGTTTTTT. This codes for CASSQGTGVSTGELFF.